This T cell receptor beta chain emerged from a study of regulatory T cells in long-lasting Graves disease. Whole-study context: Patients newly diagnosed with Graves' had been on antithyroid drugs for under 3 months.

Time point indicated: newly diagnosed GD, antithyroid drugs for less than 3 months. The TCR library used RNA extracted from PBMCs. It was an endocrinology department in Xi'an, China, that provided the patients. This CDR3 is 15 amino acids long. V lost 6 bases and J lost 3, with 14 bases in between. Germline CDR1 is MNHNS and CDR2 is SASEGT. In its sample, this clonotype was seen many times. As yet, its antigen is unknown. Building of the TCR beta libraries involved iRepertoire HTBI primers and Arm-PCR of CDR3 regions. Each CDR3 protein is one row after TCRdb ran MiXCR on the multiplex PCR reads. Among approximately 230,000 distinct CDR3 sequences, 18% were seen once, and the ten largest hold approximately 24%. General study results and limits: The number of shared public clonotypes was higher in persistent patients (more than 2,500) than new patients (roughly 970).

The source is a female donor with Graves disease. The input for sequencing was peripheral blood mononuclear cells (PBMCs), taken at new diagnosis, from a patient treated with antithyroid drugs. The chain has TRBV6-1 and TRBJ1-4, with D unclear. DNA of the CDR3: TGTGCCAGCAGCGGGCCAGCTCGGGCTAATGAAAAACTGTTTTTT. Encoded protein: CASSGPARANEKLFF.